What follows are 6 T cell receptor beta chains derived from one specimen sequenced in a study of cytomegalovirus exposure and HLA in healthy donors. Both 60 Vbeta primers and 13 Jbeta primers went into the PCR. Repertoires were generated with immunoSEQ multiplex PCR, while TCRdb's copy carries only in-frame clones and drops some. The specimen's table records about 210,000 clones. Input material: PBMCs. The receptors come from a woman under 40 in good health and CMV-seropositive.

The chain uses TRBV18 and TRBJ2-7, with 9 bases that match TRBD2. This CDR3 has 15 residues. V shed 1 base, J shed 7 bases, and the junction held 8 bases outside the gene matches. CDR1 KGHSH and CDR2 LQKENI come from the germline V gene. CDR3 in DNA: TGTGCCAGCTCACCACTAGCGGGAGACCCCTTGGAGCAGTACTTC. This encodes CASSPLAGDPLEQYF.

The chain uses TRBV9 and TRBJ2-3; TRBD2 aligns across 10 bases. The CDR3 is made up of 17 amino acids. Germline-derived CDR1 and CDR2 are SGDLS and YYNGEE. Trimming removed 0 bases from V and 6 bases from J; junction bases left unmatched: 10. DNA of the CDR3: TGTGCCAGCAGCGTAGAGGCTAGCGGGGGCTGGGGGGATACGCAGTATTTT. It yields the protein CASSVEASGGWGDTQYF.

The V call is TRBV25-1, the J call TRBJ1-4; 9 bases agree with TRBD1. CDR3 length: 15 residues. Germline V gene lookup returns CDR1 MGHDK and CDR2 SYGVNS. Germline trimming cut 6 bases from V and 7 bases from J; bases unmatched to any gene: 9. The CDR3 protein is CASRGTGSLGEKLFF. Written as DNA, the CDR3 is TGTGCCAGCAGGGGGACAGGGTCGCTGGGTGAAAAACTGTTTTTT.

V is TRBV18 and J is TRBJ2-1; 8 bases line up with TRBD2. V lost 0 bases, J lost 9 bases, and 4 bases stayed unmatched. Germline V gene data show CDR1 as KGHSH and CDR2 as LQKENI. CDR3 length: 14 residues. The CDR3 nucleotides are TGTGCCAGCTCACCACCGTCGGGAGGGGTTGAGCAGTTCTTC. Translated, it gives CASSPPSGGVEQFF.

This rearrangement joins TRBV30 to TRBJ2-5, with 7 bases matching TRBD2. Germline assignment: CDR1 GTSNPN and CDR2 SVGIG (reference sequence). V was pared by 1 base and J by 5 bases, with 4 bases of the junction left unmatched. The CDR3 consists of 13 residues. The CDR3 DNA follows: TGTGCCTGGAGTGGGACTAGTTTCGAGACCCAGTACTTC. Residues: CAWSGTSFETQYF.

This chain's CDR3 is CASSSRQGWTGELFF. The CDR3 nucleotides read TGCGCCAGCAGCTCGAGACAGGGTTGGACCGGGGAGCTGTTTTTT. The chain combines TRBV5-1 with TRBJ2-2; 7 nucleotides match TRBD1. V was clipped by 3 bases and J by 5 bases; unmatched bases: 7. The CDR3 consists of 15 residues. Germline loops: CDR1 SGHRS, CDR2 YFSETQ.